This T cell receptor beta chain emerged from a study of control samples from healthy donors and cancer patients. Repertoires were generated with immunoSEQ multiplex PCR, while TCRdb's copy carries only in-frame clones and drops some. The sample shows 350,000 to 450,000 clones, 75% to 95% of them seen only once. The CDR3 is 15 amino acids. The germline V gene has CDR1 MNHEY and CDR2 SVGAGI. The junction had 11 bases not matched to a gene; V was cut back by 5 bases and J by 6 bases. Sequencing was performed on PBMCs. The sequence derives from a man aged 35 to 55 with head and neck cancer. This rearrangement joins TRBV6-5 to TRBJ1-1; the match to TRBD1 covers 8 bases. CDR3 sequence reads: CASSRGAGGAAEAFF. As DNA, the CDR3 is TGTGCCAGCAGTAGGGGAGCAGGGGGCGCCGCTGAAGCTTTCTTT.